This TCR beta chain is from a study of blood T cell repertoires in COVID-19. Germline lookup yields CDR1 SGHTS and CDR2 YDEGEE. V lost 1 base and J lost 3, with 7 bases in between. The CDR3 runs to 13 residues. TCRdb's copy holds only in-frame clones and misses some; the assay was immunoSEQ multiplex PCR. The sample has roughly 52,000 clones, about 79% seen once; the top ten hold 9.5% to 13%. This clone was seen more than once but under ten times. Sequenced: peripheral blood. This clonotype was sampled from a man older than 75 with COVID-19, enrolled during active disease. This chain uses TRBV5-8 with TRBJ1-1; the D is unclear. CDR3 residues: CASSLWQYTEAFF. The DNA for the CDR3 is TGTGCCAGCAGCTTGTGGCAGTACACTGAAGCTTTCTTT.